This is a list of T cell receptor beta chains from one sample in a study of beta chain features in type 1 diabetes. Profiling relied on immunoSEQ multiplex PCR, and the TCRdb table lists in-frame clones only, not all of them. The table lists about 230,000 clones, roughly 16% of them singletons. Source material: naive CD4+ T cells from blood. The origin of the receptors is a man aged 25 to 40 with type 1 diabetes. Each CDR3 is given with its conserved first and last residue. A D gene is named only where the DNA matches it firmly. Clone sizes are given selectively: once, few, many, or a class where the clone is expanded.

CDR3nt: TGTGCCAGCAGCGTAGGAAGCGAGGGCACAGATACGCAGTATTTT
CDR3aa: CASSVGSEGTDTQYF
j_gene: TRBJ2-3
abundance: -
d_gene: -
v_gene: TRBV9

CDR3nt: TGTGCCAGCTCGCTCAGGGACGACGAAAAACTGTTTTTT
CDR3aa: CASSLRDDEKLFF
j_gene: TRBJ1-4
abundance: few
d_gene: -
v_gene: TRBV25-1

CDR3nt: TGTGCCAGCAGCTTTAGCGGGAGTCAGTACAATGAGCAGTTCTTC
CDR3aa: CASSFSGSQYNEQFF
j_gene: TRBJ2-1
abundance: -
d_gene: TRBD2
v_gene: TRBV11-3

CDR3nt: TGTGCCAGCAGTTTATCGGGGAGCACAGATACGCAGTATTTT
CDR3aa: CASSLSGSTDTQYF
j_gene: TRBJ2-3
abundance: few
d_gene: -
v_gene: TRBV28

CDR3nt: TGTGCCAGCAGCCTAGTGGCGGGCAGATACAATGAGCAGTTCTTC
CDR3aa: CASSLVAGRYNEQFF
j_gene: TRBJ2-1
abundance: few
d_gene: -
v_gene: TRBV7-2

CDR3nt: TGCAGCGTTGGTGGGACAGCTAGGACCTACGAGCAGTACTTC
CDR3aa: CSVGGTARTYEQYF
j_gene: TRBJ2-7
abundance: few
d_gene: TRBD1
v_gene: TRBV29-1

CDR3nt: TGTGCCAGCAGCGTAGAACTACGTAGCACAGATACGCAGTATTTT
CDR3aa: CASSVELRSTDTQYF
j_gene: TRBJ2-3
abundance: -
d_gene: -
v_gene: TRBV9

CDR3nt: TGTGCCAGCAGCTTGGACGGCAATCAGCCCCAGCATTTT
CDR3aa: CASSLDGNQPQHF
j_gene: TRBJ1-5
abundance: few
d_gene: -
v_gene: TRBV7-9

CDR3nt: TGTGCCCAAGGGGGGGAGGGCCAAGAGACCCAGTACTTC
CDR3aa: CAQGGEGQETQYF
j_gene: TRBJ2-5
abundance: few
d_gene: -
v_gene: TRBV30

CDR3nt: TGCGCCAGCAGCCCCCAGGGTGGTGGGGCCAACGTCCTGACTTTC
CDR3aa: CASSPQGGGANVLTF
j_gene: TRBJ2-6
abundance: few
d_gene: -
v_gene: TRBV4-1

CDR3nt: TGCAGCGTTGAAACTAGCGGGAGCACAGATACGCAGTATTTT
CDR3aa: CSVETSGSTDTQYF
j_gene: TRBJ2-3
abundance: -
d_gene: TRBD2
v_gene: TRBV29-1

CDR3nt: TGTGCCTGGAGTGCGAGTAGGGATCAGCCCCAGCATTTT
CDR3aa: CAWSASRDQPQHF
j_gene: TRBJ1-5
abundance: -
d_gene: -
v_gene: TRBV30

CDR3nt: TGTGCTTTGGGCAGGGTCAATTCACCCCTCCACTTT
CDR3aa: CALGRVNSPLHF
j_gene: TRBJ1-6
abundance: -
d_gene: -
v_gene: TRBV30

CDR3nt: TGTGCCAGCAGCTTAGGAACAACGCGGGGAAACTCTCGACCCTACGAGCAGTACTTC
CDR3aa: CASSLGTTRGNSRPYEQYF
j_gene: TRBJ2-7
abundance: -
d_gene: -
v_gene: TRBV13

CDR3nt: TGTGCCACCTCCGGGACAGGGAAGGTTAATGAGCAGTTCTTC
CDR3aa: CATSGTGKVNEQFF
j_gene: TRBJ2-1
abundance: few
d_gene: TRBD1
v_gene: TRBV10-3

CDR3nt: TGCAGCGTTTCTCGGTGGGGTGAGCAGTTCTTC
CDR3aa: CSVSRWGEQFF
j_gene: TRBJ2-1
abundance: -
d_gene: -
v_gene: TRBV29-1

CDR3nt: TGTGCCTGGAGTGTTGGTGGAGTTACCTACGAGCAGTACTTC
CDR3aa: CAWSVGGVTYEQYF
j_gene: TRBJ2-7
abundance: few
d_gene: -
v_gene: TRBV30

CDR3nt: TGCAGCGTTGTCGAAACTAATGAAAAACTGTTTTTT
CDR3aa: CSVVETNEKLFF
j_gene: TRBJ1-4
abundance: -
d_gene: -
v_gene: TRBV29-1

CDR3nt: TGCGCCAGCAGCTCGGACGGCGAGCAGTACTTC
CDR3aa: CASSSDGEQYF
j_gene: TRBJ2-7
abundance: few
d_gene: -
v_gene: TRBV5-1

CDR3nt: TGCGCCAGCAGCTTCGGGGGAACAACAGATACGCAGTATTTT
CDR3aa: CASSFGGTTDTQYF
j_gene: TRBJ2-3
abundance: -
d_gene: -
v_gene: TRBV5-1

CDR3nt: TGTGCCAGCAGCGTTGGGCGGTCCCCAGGGACAGATACGCAGTATTTT
CDR3aa: CASSVGRSPGTDTQYF
j_gene: TRBJ2-3
abundance: few
d_gene: -
v_gene: TRBV9

CDR3nt: TGCGCCAGCAGTTACCCGGGACAAACCAAAAACATTCAGTACTTC
CDR3aa: CASSYPGQTKNIQYF
j_gene: TRBJ2-4
abundance: few
d_gene: -
v_gene: TRBV4-1

CDR3nt: TGCAGTAGCAGACTAGGCCTAAACGGGGAGCTGTTTTTT
CDR3aa: CSSRLGLNGELFF
j_gene: TRBJ2-2
abundance: few
d_gene: -
v_gene: TRBV29-1

CDR3nt: TGTGCCAGCAGCCATGGTTTGACAGGGCGGTTCTTC
CDR3aa: CASSHGLTGRFF
j_gene: TRBJ2-1
abundance: few
d_gene: TRBD1
v_gene: TRBV14

CDR3nt: TGTGCCAGCAGCCCACGCTTTACAGGATACCACGAGCAGTACTTC
CDR3aa: CASSPRFTGYHEQYF
j_gene: TRBJ2-7
abundance: -
d_gene: -
v_gene: TRBV14

CDR3nt: TGTGCCAGCAGCTTCCGGGACTACCTATCCTACAATGAGCAGTTCTTC
CDR3aa: CASSFRDYLSYNEQFF
j_gene: TRBJ2-1
abundance: few
d_gene: TRBD2
v_gene: TRBV7-9

CDR3nt: TGTGCCAGCAGCGTAGTAGGGGGCTCCTACAATGAGCAGTTCTTC
CDR3aa: CASSVVGGSYNEQFF
j_gene: TRBJ2-1
abundance: -
d_gene: -
v_gene: TRBV9

CDR3nt: TGTGCCAGCAGTGAATTGGGAGCGGGAGGCCGTGGAGATACGCAGTATTTT
CDR3aa: CASSELGAGGRGDTQYF
j_gene: TRBJ2-3
abundance: few
d_gene: TRBD2
v_gene: TRBV25-1

CDR3nt: TGTGCCAGCAGGCCCGGACTAGCGGAGAACACCGGGGAGCTGTTTTTT
CDR3aa: CASRPGLAENTGELFF
j_gene: TRBJ2-2
abundance: few
d_gene: TRBD2
v_gene: TRBV7-7

CDR3nt: TGTGCCAGCAGCTGGGCGGGACGTCGGTTCTTC
CDR3aa: CASSWAGRRFF
j_gene: TRBJ2-1
abundance: -
d_gene: -
v_gene: TRBV7-7

CDR3nt: TGTGCCTGGAGAGACGGGAGATCGGCCGGGGAGCTGTTTTTT
CDR3aa: CAWRDGRSAGELFF
j_gene: TRBJ2-2
abundance: few
d_gene: -
v_gene: TRBV30

CDR3nt: TGTGCCAGCAGCCAAGAAGTGGGGGCCACGGACCACGAGCAGTACTTC
CDR3aa: CASSQEVGATDHEQYF
j_gene: TRBJ2-7
abundance: -
d_gene: -
v_gene: TRBV4-2

CDR3nt: TGCAGCCCTCGAGACGCGAGGCGTTTCTTC
CDR3aa: CSPRDARRFF
j_gene: TRBJ2-1
abundance: -
d_gene: -
v_gene: TRBV20-1

CDR3nt: TGTGCCAGCAGGCCGGGACTAGCGGAAGGGAATGAGCAGTTCTTC
CDR3aa: CASRPGLAEGNEQFF
j_gene: TRBJ2-1
abundance: -
d_gene: TRBD2
v_gene: TRBV6-1

CDR3nt: TGTGCAAGTCGCTTAGACCACGCCGGGGACAGCGCGGGTTGTAACTATGGCTACACCTTC
CDR3aa: CASRLDHAGDSAGCNYGYTF
j_gene: TRBJ1-2
abundance: -
d_gene: -
v_gene: TRBV12-2

CDR3nt: TGCGCCAGCAGCGCCCGACCGGGTCAGTACCAAGAGACCCAGTACTTC
CDR3aa: CASSARPGQYQETQYF
j_gene: TRBJ2-5
abundance: few
d_gene: -
v_gene: TRBV4-1

CDR3nt: TGTGCTAGTGGGAACGACCGGGACAGGGCCTTCGAAACCTTC
CDR3aa: CASGNDRDRAFETF
j_gene: TRBJ1-2
abundance: -
d_gene: TRBD1
v_gene: TRBV12-5

CDR3nt: TGCAGCGTCCAGGGTCGTGAGGAAAAACTGTTTTTT
CDR3aa: CSVQGREEKLFF
j_gene: TRBJ1-4
abundance: -
d_gene: -
v_gene: TRBV29-1

CDR3nt: TGTGCCAGTAGTAGTAGCGGGGCGGCCTACGAGCAGTACTTC
CDR3aa: CASSSSGAAYEQYF
j_gene: TRBJ2-7
abundance: -
d_gene: TRBD2
v_gene: TRBV19

CDR3nt: TGTGCCAGCACAAGGGGGAGAGGTTACACTGAAGCTTTCTTT
CDR3aa: CASTRGRGYTEAFF
j_gene: TRBJ1-1
abundance: -
d_gene: -
v_gene: TRBV28

CDR3nt: TGTGCCAGCAGCCAAGTAGGGGGCGGTAAAGAGACCCAGTACTTC
CDR3aa: CASSQVGGGKETQYF
j_gene: TRBJ2-5
abundance: -
d_gene: TRBD1
v_gene: TRBV4-2

CDR3nt: TGCAGCGTGACGGCAGGGGTGGAGACCCAGTACTTC
CDR3aa: CSVTAGVETQYF
j_gene: TRBJ2-5
abundance: many
d_gene: -
v_gene: TRBV29-1